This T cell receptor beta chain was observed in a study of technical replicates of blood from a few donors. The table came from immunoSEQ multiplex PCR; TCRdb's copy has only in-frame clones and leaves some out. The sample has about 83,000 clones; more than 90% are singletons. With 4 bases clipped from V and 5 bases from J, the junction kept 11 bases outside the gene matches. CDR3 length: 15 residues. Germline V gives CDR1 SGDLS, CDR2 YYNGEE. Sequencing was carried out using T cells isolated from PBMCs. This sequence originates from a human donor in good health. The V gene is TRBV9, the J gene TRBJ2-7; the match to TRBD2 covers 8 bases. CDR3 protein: CASSNPGLGLNEQYF. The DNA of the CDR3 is TGTGCCAGCAGCAATCCGGGACTAGGATTGAACGAGCAGTACTTC.